Following are 10 T cell receptor beta chains from one sample sequenced in a study of OX40 agonist ivuxolimab in advanced cancers. The method was immunoSEQ multiplex PCR; TCRdb's version includes in-frame clones alone and lacks a portion of them. Of around 54,000 clones detected, around 93% appear once; the ten largest clones hold approximately 7.9%. Specimen: CD4+ or CD8+ T cells sorted from blood, collected in a trial of the OX40 agonist ivuxolimab. All receptors come from an adult with an advanced solid tumor such as melanoma, head and neck, liver or kidney cancer.

V is TRBV19 and J is TRBJ1-1; a possible D gene is TRBD1 (5 bases). V shed 9 bases and J shed 1 base, with 12 bases lying between them. The CDR3 is 13 amino acids. Germline CDR1 reads LNHDA; CDR2 reads SQIVND (reference sequence). The CDR3 here is CASRVGTNTEAFF. CDR3 in DNA: TGTGCCAGCCGGGTGGGGACGAACACTGAAGCTTTCTTT.

This clone was recorded only once. The J gene is TRBJ1-1, the V gene TRBV19, with TRBD1 as a possible D gene (5 bases). Germline V gives CDR1 LNHDA, CDR2 SQIVND (reference sequence). Trimming took off 5 bases at V and 5 bases at J, with 15 bases between the two ends. The CDR3 consists of 14 residues. CDR3 sequence reads: CASSAPAQGTEAFF. CDR3 DNA: TGTGCCAGTAGTGCCCCCGCTCAGGGTACTGAAGCTTTCTTT.

V and J are TRBV27 and TRBJ2-1, with no clear D. Trimming left V 3 bases short and J 0 bases short, with 12 bases between. Germline V gene sequence: CDR1 MNHEY, CDR2 SMNVEV (reference sequence). The CDR3 has 16 amino acids. The CDR3 loop reads CASSLLGRSSYNEQFF. The CDR3 DNA reads TGTGCCAGCAGTTTGCTCGGACGGAGCTCCTACAATGAGCAGTTCTTC.

This chain connects TRBV7-2 to TRBJ1-1; unclear D gene. The V gene's germline CDR1 is SGHTA and CDR2 FQGNSA. Trimming cost V 2 bases and J 7 bases, with 11 bases left between them. The CDR3 length is 13 residues. Here the CDR3 DNA reads TGTGCCAGCAGCTTAACAACAGCCGATGAAGCTTTCTTT. Translation: CASSLTTADEAFF.

The chain carries TRBV7-9 and TRBJ2-2, with 11 bases fitting TRBD2. Germline V gene lookup returns CDR1 SEHNR and CDR2 FQNEAQ (reference sequence). There are 19 residues in the CDR3. V lost 3 bases to trimming and J lost 4 bases; unmatched junction nucleotides: 13. The DNA for the CDR3 is TGTGCCAGCAGCTTCGTAACAGTTCGACTAGCGGGACTCACCGGGGAGCTGTTTTTT. This translates into CASSFVTVRLAGLTGELFF.

The chain combines TRBV7-2 with TRBJ2-1; 8 bases line up with TRBD2. CDR3 size: 14 residues. Germline CDR1 reads SGHTA; CDR2 reads FQGNSA. The trim removed 5 bases at V and 7 bases at J, leaving 7 bases unmatched. The CDR3 loop reads CASSHSGTVNEQFF. The CDR3 DNA reads TGTGCCAGCAGCCATAGCGGGACCGTGAATGAGCAGTTCTTC.

V is TRBV5-8 and J is TRBJ2-7; tentative D call: TRBD1 (5 bases). V was pared by 3 bases and J by 0 bases, with 13 bases between. The germline V gene encodes CDR1 SGHTS and CDR2 YDEGEE. The CDR3 sequence is 15 residues long. The CDR3 loop reads CASSYQGFHSYEQYF. CDR3 bases: TGTGCCAGCAGCTATCAGGGATTCCACTCCTACGAGCAGTACTTC.

The gene calls are TRBV6-6 and TRBJ2-7; D unclear. Germline V gene sequence: CDR1 MNHNY, CDR2 SVGAGI (reference sequence). This CDR3 region has 12 residues. Trimming shortened V by 5 bases and J by 3 bases, and 8 bases separated the two germline ends. For the CDR3, the DNA is TGTGCCAGCAGTCCCCCGGGCTACGAGCAGTACTTC. Protein: CASSPPGYEQYF.

The gene calls are TRBV28 and TRBJ2-4, with 8 bases fitting TRBD1. Trimming cost V 5 bases and J 7 bases; bases outside gene matches: 10. The CDR3 loop spans 15 amino acids. Germline V gene data show CDR1 as MDHEN and CDR2 as SYDVKM. The CDR3 here is CASSTLTGVGNIQYF. CDR3 in DNA: TGTGCCAGCAGTACATTGACAGGGGTGGGGAACATTCAGTACTTC.

The chain has TRBV15 and TRBJ1-1; D possibly corresponds to TRBD1 (6 bases). Per germline, CDR1 LNHNV and CDR2 YYDKDF (reference sequence). The CDR3 is made up of 17 amino acids. The germline V and J ends were trimmed by 0 bases and 0 bases, with 14 bases remaining between them. CDR3 protein: CATSRDVRTVMNTEAFF. CDR3 nucleotides: TGTGCCACCAGCAGAGATGTCCGGACAGTCATGAACACTGAAGCTTTCTTT.